This entry features one T cell receptor beta chain sequence. What it recognizes is unknown. The sample belongs to a study of T cell responses to AZD1222 COVID-19 vaccine. Findings and caveats of the study: Females outnumbered males among donors, who were mostly white British; clonal diversity was possibly underestimated. Sampled repertoires all dated from after the peak T cell response. Spike regions recognized by vaccine-associated CD4 TCRs spanned the protein, led by 160-218 and 743-854. At study baseline, merely six AZD1222 recipients were seropositive.

CDR1 and CDR2 from the germline V gene are SEHNR and FQNEAQ (reference sequence). Trimming removed 7 bases at V and 9 bases at J, with 16 bases between. CDR3 length: 13 residues. Profiled with immunoSEQ multiplex PCR; TCRdb holds only in-frame clones, not every one. Of about 150,000 clones in the sample, around 91% were seen once. The material was peripheral blood, obtained on day 0 of AZD1222 vaccination. This rearrangement joins TRBV7-9 to TRBJ2-1, with D tentatively TRBD2 (5 bases). The clonotype comes from an adult in good health. The CDR3 DNA reads TGTGCCAGCACCCCTGGCCGCCGGGGTGAGCAGTTCTTC. Protein sequence: CASTPGRRGEQFF. The full variable domain, completed using reference TRBV7-9 and TRBJ2-1, is DTGVSQNPRHKITKRGQNVTFRCDPISEHNRLYWYRQTLGQGPEFLTYFQNEAQLEKSRLLSDRFSAERPKGSFSTLEIQRTEQGDSAMYLCASTPGRRGEQFFGPGTRLTVL.